This is a list of T cell receptor beta chains from one sample in a study of vaccination and CD4 T cells after COVID-19. TCRdb re-analysed the PCR reads in MiXCR, keeping a single row per CDR3 protein. The profile shows about 18,000 distinct CDR3 sequences, roughly 49% of them singletons. For these TCRs, the target antigens are not known. The source was CD4+ T cells from blood, cultured in vitro, collected before SARS-CoV-2 vaccination. The receptors come from a human donor who had recovered from COVID-19. Each CDR3 is given with its conserved first and last residue.

TRBJ1-6	TRBV27	CASSSNRNSPLHF
TRBJ2-1	TRBV20-1	CSARGKWNEQFF
TRBJ1-1	TRBV5-5	CASSLEARVNTEAFF
TRBJ1-5	TRBV19	CASSIGRNQPQHF
TRBJ2-7	TRBV7-9	CASSLDQVHEQYF
TRBJ2-5	TRBV14	CASSGQFKETQYF
TRBJ2-5	TRBV19	CASSIRGQETQYF
TRBJ2-5	TRBV25-1	CASSELSREYF
TRBJ2-7	TRBV23-1	CASSHPPGPSYEQYF
TRBJ1-1	TRBV11-2	CASSSTGAWGTEAFF
TRBJ2-5	TRBV7-9	CASSFGLAVGTQYF
TRBJ2-7	TRBV10-3	CAISESGGRLYEQYF
TRBJ2-3	TRBV6-5	CASSYQAGGERTDTQYF
TRBJ1-5	TRBV24-1	CATSPGTGGGQPQHF
TRBJ1-1	TRBV2	CASSVDRLFEAFF
TRBJ2-5	TRBV7-2	CASSLATGGIQTQYF
TRBJ2-5	TRBV12-1	CASSPQASKETQYF
TRBJ1-5	TRBV20-1	CSASPLRGRGEINQPQHF
TRBJ1-1	TRBV6-5	CASSYRDRGPHPEAFF
TRBJ2-7	TRBV28	CASEGLVNEQYF
TRBJ1-3	TRBV7-2	CASSRWTGGNTIYF
TRBJ1-1	TRBV20-1	CSARGRQGTEAFF
TRBJ2-7	TRBV27	CASSPTGTRNYEQYF
TRBJ2-2	TRBV7-9	CASSLVAGVNTGELFF
TRBJ2-7	TRBV6-2/TRBV6-3	CASSPDYELRLEQYF
TRBJ1-6	TRBV6-1	CASGGEATNSPLHF
TRBJ2-7	TRBV7-3	CASSSMGQGRYYEQYF
TRBJ1-5	TRBV12-2	CASRSPTADSNQPQHF
TRBJ1-6	TRBV6-5	CASSYSSSPLHF
TRBJ2-5	TRBV9	CASSADSDSQETQYF
TRBJ1-5	TRBV2	CASSEQAAQHF
TRBJ2-2	TRBV7-9	CASSLGTASTGELFF
TRBJ1-6	TRBV6-2/TRBV6-3	CASSYSWDYYNSPLHF
TRBJ1-2	TRBV6-5	CASSSGTGFYYGYTF
TRBJ1-6	TRBV19	CASSMRTDNSPLHF
TRBJ1-2	TRBV20-1	CSATQVNYGYTF
TRBJ2-6	TRBV7-2	CASSYHGGANVLTF
TRBJ2-7	TRBV20-1	CSVRSYEQYF
TRBJ1-5	TRBV20-1	CSARTLGGGQNPPQPQHF
TRBJ2-5	TRBV2	CASGQGETQYF
TRBJ2-7	TRBV28	CASSLYKGVGQGLEGEQYF
TRBJ1-1	TRBV7-2	CASSLEGQGLKAFF
TRBJ2-7	TRBV20-1	CSAEPPGLAYEQYF
TRBJ1-1	TRBV6-2/TRBV6-3	CASSYSSARRRAFF
TRBJ1-2	TRBV7-2	CASSRTQGYYGYTF
TRBJ2-3	TRBV7-9	CASSLAGHTQYF
TRBJ2-2	TRBV19	CASSGLGRTGELFF
TRBJ1-6	TRBV5-4	CASSLETVRDSPLHF
TRBJ2-3	TRBV6-1	CASSRGQSVVTDTQYF
TRBJ2-2	TRBV20-1	CSARGQTGELFF
TRBJ1-1	TRBV6-1	CASRTTGRETEAFF
TRBJ1-6	TRBV19	CASKSRQNSPLHF
TRBJ2-7	TRBV7-9	CASSRGVGNSYEQYF
TRBJ1-3	TRBV20-1	CSARTGPPLGTIYF
TRBJ1-2	TRBV11-2	CASSLAEGSGYTF
TRBJ2-1	TRBV6-5	CASSYPGLGYNEQFF
TRBJ1-1	TRBV7-2	CASSSGDSHTEAFF
TRBJ1-2	TRBV5-5	CASRGQGAGYGYTF
TRBJ2-2	TRBV20-1	CSARDWASGTHGELFF
TRBJ2-3	TRBV10-1	CAITQGGGADTQYF